A selection of T cell receptor beta chains follows, all from one sample in a study of T cell changes during pregnancy in multiple sclerosis. Assay: immunoSEQ multiplex PCR; the TCRdb copy retains only in-frame clones and omits some. Of 65,000 to 95,000 clones detected, 94% appear once; the ten largest clones hold about 1%. Sequenced material: peripheral blood, taken in the second trimester of pregnancy. The receptors stem from a female donor in good health, enrolled as a control in a pregnancy study. Each CDR3 is given with its conserved first and last residue. Each record gives: D gene, CDR3 length, clone size, V gene, J gene, CDR3 DNA, CDR3 protein. D genes are given only for firm matches. Only part of the rows carry a size: once, few, many, or a class if the clone is expanded.

D gene: NA
CDR3 length: 16
clone size: once
V gene: TRBV15
J gene: TRBJ1-4
CDR3 DNA: TGTGCCACCAGCAGTAGAAGGACAGCACTTAATGAAAAACTGTTTTTT
CDR3 protein: CATSSRRTALNEKLFF

D gene: TRBD1
CDR3 length: 15
clone size: NA
V gene: TRBV28
J gene: TRBJ2-2
CDR3 DNA: TGTGCCAGCACCTGGACAGGGGGCGGCACCGGGGAGCTGTTTTTT
CDR3 protein: CASTWTGGGTGELFF

D gene: TRBD2
CDR3 length: 14
clone size: NA
V gene: TRBV2
J gene: TRBJ2-1
CDR3 DNA: TGTGCCAGCACGATGGAACGGGAGGGAAATGAGCAGTTCTTC
CDR3 protein: CASTMEREGNEQFF

D gene: NA
CDR3 length: 13
clone size: NA
V gene: TRBV10-3
J gene: TRBJ1-1
CDR3 DNA: TGTGCCATCAGCGGGGATCAAGAGAACGGAGCTTTCTTT
CDR3 protein: CAISGDQENGAFF

D gene: TRBD1
CDR3 length: 13
clone size: NA
V gene: TRBV11-2
J gene: TRBJ1-5
CDR3 DNA: TGTGCCAGCAGCTTAGATCTATGGGACAGACAGCATTTT
CDR3 protein: CASSLDLWDRQHF

D gene: NA
CDR3 length: 14
clone size: NA
V gene: TRBV7-9
J gene: TRBJ2-4
CDR3 DNA: TGTGCCAGCAGCTCCCGCCAGGCCAAAAACATTCAGTACTTC
CDR3 protein: CASSSRQAKNIQYF

D gene: NA
CDR3 length: 15
clone size: once
V gene: TRBV28
J gene: TRBJ2-3
CDR3 DNA: TGTGCCAGCAGCCCCGCCTCCAGGGGCACAGATACGCAGTATTTT
CDR3 protein: CASSPASRGTDTQYF

D gene: NA
CDR3 length: 16
clone size: NA
V gene: TRBV2
J gene: TRBJ1-4
CDR3 DNA: TGTGCCAGCACCGCAGGGAGGTTTCGGACTAATGAAAAACTGTTTTTT
CDR3 protein: CASTAGRFRTNEKLFF

D gene: NA
CDR3 length: 17
clone size: NA
V gene: TRBV19
J gene: TRBJ1-4
CDR3 DNA: TGTGCCAGTCGATCACAGGTCAAACTTGCAACTAATGAAAAACTGTTTTTT
CDR3 protein: CASRSQVKLATNEKLFF

D gene: NA
CDR3 length: 13
clone size: NA
V gene: TRBV6-1
J gene: TRBJ2-7
CDR3 DNA: TGTGCCAGCATCATCCAGGGGGGTTACGAGCAGTACTTC
CDR3 protein: CASIIQGGYEQYF

D gene: NA
CDR3 length: 13
clone size: NA
V gene: TRBV2
J gene: TRBJ2-1
CDR3 DNA: TGTGCCAGCAGTACTGGACTCCGCAATGAGCAGTTCTTC
CDR3 protein: CASSTGLRNEQFF

D gene: NA
CDR3 length: 17
clone size: NA
V gene: TRBV15
J gene: TRBJ2-3
CDR3 DNA: TGTGCCACCAGCAGAGCTGAGTACGAACGCGGGACAGATACGCAGTATTTT
CDR3 protein: CATSRAEYERGTDTQYF

D gene: NA
CDR3 length: 13
clone size: NA
V gene: TRBV12-5
J gene: TRBJ2-5
CDR3 DNA: TGTGCTAGTGGCCGATCGGGGGAAGAGACCCAGTACTTC
CDR3 protein: CASGRSGEETQYF

D gene: TRBD1
CDR3 length: 15
clone size: once
V gene: TRBV9
J gene: TRBJ2-1
CDR3 DNA: TGTGCCAGCAGCGCAGGGGGCTGGGTCTACAATGAGCAGTTCTTC
CDR3 protein: CASSAGGWVYNEQFF

D gene: NA
CDR3 length: 14
clone size: NA
V gene: TRBV7-8
J gene: TRBJ2-1
CDR3 DNA: TGTGCCAGCAGCTTACGGTGGGGCTCGGAGCAGCAGTTCTTC
CDR3 protein: CASSLRWGSEQQFF

D gene: TRBD2
CDR3 length: 15
clone size: NA
V gene: TRBV10-3
J gene: TRBJ2-7
CDR3 DNA: TGTGCCATCAGTGAGTATCTAGCGGGGGCCTACGAGCAGTACTTC
CDR3 protein: CAISEYLAGAYEQYF

D gene: NA
CDR3 length: 16
clone size: NA
V gene: TRBV11-3
J gene: TRBJ1-5
CDR3 DNA: TGTGCCAGCAGCTGGGCCTTTGCGGGGGGGAATCAGCCCCAGCATTTT
CDR3 protein: CASSWAFAGGNQPQHF

D gene: NA
CDR3 length: 14
clone size: NA
V gene: TRBV6-5
J gene: TRBJ1-1
CDR3 DNA: TGTGCCAGCAGACACCTAGGGGGAGACACTGAAGCTTTCTTT
CDR3 protein: CASRHLGGDTEAFF

D gene: NA
CDR3 length: 13
clone size: NA
V gene: TRBV5-1
J gene: TRBJ2-1
CDR3 DNA: TGCGCCAGCAGCCCCCCAATGCGCGGTGAGCAGTTCTTC
CDR3 protein: CASSPPMRGEQFF

D gene: TRBD1
CDR3 length: 13
clone size: few
V gene: TRBV29-1
J gene: TRBJ2-7
CDR3 DNA: TGCAGCGTTATAACAGGGGAAACCTACGAGCAGTACTTC
CDR3 protein: CSVITGETYEQYF

D gene: NA
CDR3 length: 15
clone size: NA
V gene: TRBV4-1
J gene: TRBJ1-2
CDR3 DNA: TGCGCCAGCAGCCTTTTCGGGACAATCAACTATGGCTACACCTTC
CDR3 protein: CASSLFGTINYGYTF

D gene: NA
CDR3 length: 15
clone size: NA
V gene: TRBV28
J gene: TRBJ1-2
CDR3 DNA: TGTGCCAGCAGTTTGCGACCGGAACTAAACTATGGCTACACCTTC
CDR3 protein: CASSLRPELNYGYTF

D gene: NA
CDR3 length: 14
clone size: NA
V gene: TRBV2
J gene: TRBJ2-7
CDR3 DNA: TGTGCCAGCAGTGAGGACTTATACTCCTACGAGCAGTACTTC
CDR3 protein: CASSEDLYSYEQYF

D gene: NA
CDR3 length: 17
clone size: NA
V gene: TRBV27
J gene: TRBJ1-5
CDR3 DNA: TGTGCCAGCAGTTTATGGGGCAGGGCTTATAGCAATCAGCCCCAGCATTTT
CDR3 protein: CASSLWGRAYSNQPQHF

D gene: TRBD1
CDR3 length: 16
clone size: NA
V gene: TRBV11-2
J gene: TRBJ2-1
CDR3 DNA: TGTGCCAGCGGCCCCGATCGGGGACAGGGATTCTATGAGCAGTTCTTC
CDR3 protein: CASGPDRGQGFYEQFF

D gene: TRBD2
CDR3 length: 14
clone size: NA
V gene: TRBV18
J gene: TRBJ2-1
CDR3 DNA: TGTGCCAGCTCACTAGCGGGAGATGGGAATGAGCAGTTCTTC
CDR3 protein: CASSLAGDGNEQFF

D gene: NA
CDR3 length: 14
clone size: NA
V gene: TRBV5-1
J gene: TRBJ2-7
CDR3 DNA: TGCGCCAGCAGCTTGGAAGCCAGTCTAGGCGAGCAGTACTTC
CDR3 protein: CASSLEASLGEQYF

D gene: NA
CDR3 length: 14
clone size: NA
V gene: TRBV28
J gene: TRBJ2-7
CDR3 DNA: TGTGCCAGCAGGATGGGGGGGGGCTCAGGCGAGCAGTACTTC
CDR3 protein: CASRMGGGSGEQYF

D gene: NA
CDR3 length: 15
clone size: NA
V gene: TRBV11-2
J gene: TRBJ2-6
CDR3 DNA: TGTGCCAGCAGCGTAACTAGTTCTGGGGCCAACGTCCTGACTTTC
CDR3 protein: CASSVTSSGANVLTF

D gene: NA
CDR3 length: 15
clone size: NA
V gene: TRBV2
J gene: TRBJ2-5
CDR3 DNA: TGTGCCAGCAGCCCAGAACAGGGCCGTAGACTTGCCCAGTACTTC
CDR3 protein: CASSPEQGRRLAQYF

D gene: NA
CDR3 length: 14
clone size: few
V gene: TRBV6-6
J gene: TRBJ2-7
CDR3 DNA: TGTGCCAGCGCCCAGGGGTCTTCTTCCTACGAGCAGTACTTC
CDR3 protein: CASAQGSSSYEQYF

D gene: NA
CDR3 length: 15
clone size: NA
V gene: TRBV2
J gene: TRBJ1-5
CDR3 DNA: TGTGCCAGCAGTGATTTAACAGTTAGCAATCAGCCCCAGCATTTT
CDR3 protein: CASSDLTVSNQPQHF

D gene: TRBD2
CDR3 length: 15
clone size: NA
V gene: TRBV18
J gene: TRBJ2-1
CDR3 DNA: TGTGCCAGCTCACGGGGACTAGCGGGAGACAATGAGCAGTTCTTC
CDR3 protein: CASSRGLAGDNEQFF

D gene: NA
CDR3 length: 17
clone size: NA
V gene: TRBV5-5
J gene: TRBJ1-3
CDR3 DNA: TGTGCCAGCACCCTAACCGGGACTTCAGGGTCTGGAAACACCATATATTTT
CDR3 protein: CASTLTGTSGSGNTIYF

D gene: TRBD2
CDR3 length: 17
clone size: NA
V gene: TRBV7-6
J gene: TRBJ2-5
CDR3 DNA: TGTGCCAGCAGCTTAATCGGACTAGCGGGAGAGGGGGAGACCCAGTACTTC
CDR3 protein: CASSLIGLAGEGETQYF

D gene: NA
CDR3 length: 14
clone size: once
V gene: TRBV2
J gene: TRBJ1-1
CDR3 DNA: TGTGCCAGCAGTGAAAGTTGGCTCGACACTGAAGCTTTCTTT
CDR3 protein: CASSESWLDTEAFF

D gene: TRBD2
CDR3 length: 17
clone size: NA
V gene: TRBV18
J gene: TRBJ2-1
CDR3 DNA: TGTGCCAGCTCACCAGAAGTAGGACTAGCGGGGTACAATGAGCAGTTCTTC
CDR3 protein: CASSPEVGLAGYNEQFF

D gene: NA
CDR3 length: 16
clone size: NA
V gene: TRBV6-1
J gene: TRBJ1-5
CDR3 DNA: TGTGCCAGCAGTGAAGCGCGCTTTGATAGCAATCAGCCCCAGCATTTT
CDR3 protein: CASSEARFDSNQPQHF

D gene: NA
CDR3 length: 13
clone size: NA
V gene: TRBV7-9
J gene: TRBJ2-1
CDR3 DNA: TGTGCCAGCAGCTTGGGACAACACAATGAGCAGTTCTTC
CDR3 protein: CASSLGQHNEQFF

D gene: NA
CDR3 length: 13
clone size: NA
V gene: TRBV19
J gene: TRBJ1-1
CDR3 DNA: TGTGCCAGTAGTCTTGGACATTCCACTGAAGCTTTCTTT
CDR3 protein: CASSLGHSTEAFF

D gene: NA
CDR3 length: 14
clone size: NA
V gene: TRBV28
J gene: TRBJ2-5
CDR3 DNA: TGTGCCAGCAGTAGAAGACAGGCCCAAGAGACCCAGTACTTC
CDR3 protein: CASSRRQAQETQYF

D gene: TRBD1
CDR3 length: 15
clone size: NA
V gene: TRBV6-5
J gene: TRBJ2-7
CDR3 DNA: TGTGCCAGCAGTCATCGGACAGGGACGACCTACGAGCAGTACTTC
CDR3 protein: CASSHRTGTTYEQYF

D gene: NA
CDR3 length: 17
clone size: NA
V gene: TRBV18
J gene: TRBJ2-1
CDR3 DNA: TGTGCCAGCTCACCGGGGTGGGTGACAGTTCGGAACAATGAGCAGTTCTTC
CDR3 protein: CASSPGWVTVRNNEQFF

D gene: NA
CDR3 length: 12
clone size: NA
V gene: TRBV2
J gene: TRBJ2-1
CDR3 DNA: TGTGCCAGCAGTTGGCGGGGTAATGAGCAGTTCTTC
CDR3 protein: CASSWRGNEQFF